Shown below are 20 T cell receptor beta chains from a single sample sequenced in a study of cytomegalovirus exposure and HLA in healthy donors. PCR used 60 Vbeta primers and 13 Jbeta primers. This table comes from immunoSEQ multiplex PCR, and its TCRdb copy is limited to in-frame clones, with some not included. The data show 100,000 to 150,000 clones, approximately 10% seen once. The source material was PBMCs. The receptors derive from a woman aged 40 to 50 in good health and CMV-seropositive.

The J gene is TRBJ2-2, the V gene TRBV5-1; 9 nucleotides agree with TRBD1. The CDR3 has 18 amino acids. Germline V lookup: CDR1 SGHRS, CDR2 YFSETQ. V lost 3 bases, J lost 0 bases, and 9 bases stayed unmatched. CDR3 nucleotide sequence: TGCGCCAGCAGCTCCAGACAGGGGGGCTTCGCGAACACCGGGGAGCTGTTTTTT. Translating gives CASSSRQGGFANTGELFF.

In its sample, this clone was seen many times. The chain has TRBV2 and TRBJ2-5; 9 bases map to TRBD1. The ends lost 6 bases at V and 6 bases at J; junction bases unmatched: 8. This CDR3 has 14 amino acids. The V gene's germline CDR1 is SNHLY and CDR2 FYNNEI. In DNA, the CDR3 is TGTGCCAGCAGGCCGTCGGGACAGGGTCAGACCCAGTACTTC. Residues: CASRPSGQGQTQYF.

The CDR3 loop is CASKGGASGGSGTVGEQFF. The DNA for the CDR3 is TGTGCCAGTAAAGGGGGGGCTAGCGGGGGTTCAGGTACAGTAGGTGAGCAGTTCTTC. V is TRBV19 and J is TRBJ2-1; 10 bases line up with TRBD2. The CDR3 loop spans 19 amino acids. Per the germline V gene, CDR1 is LNHDA and CDR2 is SQIVND (reference sequence). V shed 7 bases, J shed 9 bases, and the junction held 24 bases outside the gene matches.

The CDR3 nucleotides read TGTGCCAGCAGTTACCACTATCGGACAGGGGGTAACGAGCAGTACTTC. The encoded protein is CASSYHYRTGGNEQYF. V gene TRBV6-5 combines with J gene TRBJ2-7; 10 bases are a match to TRBD1. With 2 bases clipped from V and 5 bases from J, the junction kept 9 bases outside the gene matches. CDR1 is MNHEY and CDR2 is SVGAGI in the germline V gene. This CDR3 region has 16 residues.

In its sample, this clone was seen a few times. The CDR3 sequence: CASSPGTGGQISGNTIYF. For the CDR3, the DNA is TGTGCCAGCAGCCCCGGGACAGGGGGCCAAATCTCTGGAAACACCATATATTTT. V gene TRBV7-9 combines with J gene TRBJ1-3, with TRBD1 matching 12 bases. V lost 5 bases, J lost 0 bases, and 8 bases stayed unmatched. Germline loops: CDR1 SEHNR, CDR2 FQNEAQ (reference sequence). The CDR3 totals 18 residues. The complete variable domain, with remaining parts taken from reference TRBV7-9 and TRBJ1-3, reads DTGVSQNPRHKITKRGQNVTFRCDPISEHNRLYWYRQTLGQGPEFLTYFQNEAQLEKSRLLSDRFSAERPKGSFSTLEIQRTEQGDSAMYLCASSPGTGGQISGNTIYFGEGSWLTVV.

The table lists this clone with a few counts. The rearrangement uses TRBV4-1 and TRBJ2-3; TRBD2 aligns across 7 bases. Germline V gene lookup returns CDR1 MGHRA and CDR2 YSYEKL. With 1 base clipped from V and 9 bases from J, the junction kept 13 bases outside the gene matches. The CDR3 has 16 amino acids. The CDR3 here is CASSQVAASGGGTQYF. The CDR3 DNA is TGCGCCAGCAGCCAAGTGGCGGCTAGCGGCGGGGGAACGCAGTATTTT.

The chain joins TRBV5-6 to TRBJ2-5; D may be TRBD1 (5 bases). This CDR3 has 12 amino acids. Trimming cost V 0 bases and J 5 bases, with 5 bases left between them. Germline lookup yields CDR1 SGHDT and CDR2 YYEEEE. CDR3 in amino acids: CASSLDRETQYF. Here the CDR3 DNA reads TGTGCCAGCAGCTTGGACAGGGAGACCCAGTACTTC.

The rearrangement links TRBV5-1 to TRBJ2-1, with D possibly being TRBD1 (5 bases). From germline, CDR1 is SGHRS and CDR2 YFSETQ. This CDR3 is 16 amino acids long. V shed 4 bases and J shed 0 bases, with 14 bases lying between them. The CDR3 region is CASSPRQTLSYNEQFF. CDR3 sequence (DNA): TGCGCCAGCAGCCCCAGACAGACCCTCTCCTACAATGAGCAGTTCTTC.

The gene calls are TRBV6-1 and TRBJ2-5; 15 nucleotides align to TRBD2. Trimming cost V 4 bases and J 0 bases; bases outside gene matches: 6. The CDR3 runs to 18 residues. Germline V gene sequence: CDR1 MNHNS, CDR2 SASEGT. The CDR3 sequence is CASSVGTSGGPNQETQYF. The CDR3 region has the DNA TGTGCCAGCAGTGTCGGGACTAGCGGGGGGCCCAACCAAGAGACCCAGTACTTC.

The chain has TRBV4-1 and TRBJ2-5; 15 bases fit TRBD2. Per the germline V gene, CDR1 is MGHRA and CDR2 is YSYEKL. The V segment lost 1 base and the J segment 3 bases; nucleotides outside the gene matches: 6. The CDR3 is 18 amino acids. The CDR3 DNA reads TGCGCCAGCAGCCAAGGGGGACTAGCGGGGGGCAGGGAAGAGACCCAGTACTTC. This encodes CASSQGGLAGGREETQYF.

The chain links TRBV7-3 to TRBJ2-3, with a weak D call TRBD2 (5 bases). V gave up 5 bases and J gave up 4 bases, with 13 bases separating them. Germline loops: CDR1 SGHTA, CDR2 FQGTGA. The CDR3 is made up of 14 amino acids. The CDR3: CASSRVAGSDTQYF. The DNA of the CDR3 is TGTGCCAGCAGCCGCGTGGCGGGTTCAGATACGCAGTATTTT.

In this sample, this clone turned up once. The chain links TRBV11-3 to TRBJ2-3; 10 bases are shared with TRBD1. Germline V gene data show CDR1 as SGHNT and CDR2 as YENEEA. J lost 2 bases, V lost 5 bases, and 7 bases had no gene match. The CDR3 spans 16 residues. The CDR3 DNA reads TGTGCCAGCAGCCCCAGGGGACAGGGGTACACAGATACGCAGTATTTT. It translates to CASSPRGQGYTDTQYF.

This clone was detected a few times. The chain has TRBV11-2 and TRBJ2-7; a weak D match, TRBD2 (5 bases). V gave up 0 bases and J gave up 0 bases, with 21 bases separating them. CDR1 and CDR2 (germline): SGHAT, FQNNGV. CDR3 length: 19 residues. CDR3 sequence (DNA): TGTGCCAGCAGCTTAGAAGCTAGCCGCGGAATTTCTAGCTCCTACGAGCAGTACTTC. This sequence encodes CASSLEASRGISSSYEQYF.

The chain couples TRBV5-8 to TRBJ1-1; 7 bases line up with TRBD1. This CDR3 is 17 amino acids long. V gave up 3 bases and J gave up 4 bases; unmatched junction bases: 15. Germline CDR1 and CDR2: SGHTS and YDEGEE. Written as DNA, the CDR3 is TGTGCCAGCAGCTGGGACCTCAGACAGGGTAGGGGCACTGAAGCTTTCTTT. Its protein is CASSWDLRQGRGTEAFF. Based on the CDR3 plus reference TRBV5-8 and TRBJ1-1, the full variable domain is EAGVTQSPTHLIKTRGQQATLRCSPISGHTSVYWYQQALGLGLQFLLWYDEGEERNRGNFPPRFSGRQFPNYSSELNVNALELEDSALYLCASSWDLRQGRGTEAFFGQGTRLTVV.

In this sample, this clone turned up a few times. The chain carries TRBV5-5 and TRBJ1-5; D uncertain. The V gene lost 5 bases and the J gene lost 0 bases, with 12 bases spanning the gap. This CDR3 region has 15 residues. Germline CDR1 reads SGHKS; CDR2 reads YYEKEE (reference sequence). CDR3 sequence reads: CASSPGRVSNQPQHF. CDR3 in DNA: TGTGCCAGCAGTCCCGGCCGGGTTAGCAATCAGCCCCAGCATTTT.

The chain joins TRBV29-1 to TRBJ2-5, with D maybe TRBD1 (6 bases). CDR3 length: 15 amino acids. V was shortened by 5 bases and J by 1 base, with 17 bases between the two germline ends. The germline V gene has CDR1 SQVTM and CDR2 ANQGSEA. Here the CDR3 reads CSVFNRETGQETQYF. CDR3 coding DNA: TGCAGCGTTTTTAACAGGGAGACGGGCCAAGAGACCCAGTACTTC. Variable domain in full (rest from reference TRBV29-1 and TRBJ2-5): SAVISQKPSRDICQRGTSLTIQCQVDSQVTMMFWYRQQPGQSLTLIATANQGSEATYESGFVIDKFPISRPNLTFSTLTVSNMSPEDSSIYLCSVFNRETGQETQYFGPGTRLLVL.

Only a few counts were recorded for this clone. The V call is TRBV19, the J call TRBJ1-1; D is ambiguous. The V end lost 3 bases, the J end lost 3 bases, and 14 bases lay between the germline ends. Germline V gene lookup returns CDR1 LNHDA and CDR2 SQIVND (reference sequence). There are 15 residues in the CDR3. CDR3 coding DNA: TGTGCCAGTAGTATGACGAGGGAGGGAGACACTGAAGCTTTCTTT. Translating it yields CASSMTREGDTEAFF.

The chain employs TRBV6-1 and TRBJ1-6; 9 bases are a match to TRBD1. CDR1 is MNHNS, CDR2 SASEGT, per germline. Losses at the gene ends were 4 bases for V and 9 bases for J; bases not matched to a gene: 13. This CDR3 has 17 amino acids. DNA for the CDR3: TGTGCCAGCAGTGGGACGAAGTCGTCGGACAGGGGTTCACCCCTCCACTTT. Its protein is CASSGTKSSDRGSPLHF.

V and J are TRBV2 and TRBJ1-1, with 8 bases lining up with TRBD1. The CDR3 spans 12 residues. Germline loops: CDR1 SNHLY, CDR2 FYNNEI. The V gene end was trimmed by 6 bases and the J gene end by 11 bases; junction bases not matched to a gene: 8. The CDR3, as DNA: TGTGCCAGCAGGGGACAGGCGCTCAGGGCTTTCTTT. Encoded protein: CASRGQALRAFF. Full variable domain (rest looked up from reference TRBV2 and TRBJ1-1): EPEVTQTPSHQVTQMGQEVILRCVPISNHLYFYWYRQILGQKVEFLVSFYNNEISEKSEIFDDQFSVERPDGSNFTLKIRSTKLEDSAMYFCASRGQALRAFFGQGTRLTVV.

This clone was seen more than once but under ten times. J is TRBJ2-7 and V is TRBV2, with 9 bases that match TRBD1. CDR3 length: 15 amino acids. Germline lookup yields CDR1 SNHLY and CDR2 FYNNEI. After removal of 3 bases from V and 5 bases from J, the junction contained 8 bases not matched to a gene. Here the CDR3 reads CASSDPQGAVDEQYF. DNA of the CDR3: TGTGCCAGCAGTGACCCACAGGGGGCGGTGGACGAGCAGTACTTC.